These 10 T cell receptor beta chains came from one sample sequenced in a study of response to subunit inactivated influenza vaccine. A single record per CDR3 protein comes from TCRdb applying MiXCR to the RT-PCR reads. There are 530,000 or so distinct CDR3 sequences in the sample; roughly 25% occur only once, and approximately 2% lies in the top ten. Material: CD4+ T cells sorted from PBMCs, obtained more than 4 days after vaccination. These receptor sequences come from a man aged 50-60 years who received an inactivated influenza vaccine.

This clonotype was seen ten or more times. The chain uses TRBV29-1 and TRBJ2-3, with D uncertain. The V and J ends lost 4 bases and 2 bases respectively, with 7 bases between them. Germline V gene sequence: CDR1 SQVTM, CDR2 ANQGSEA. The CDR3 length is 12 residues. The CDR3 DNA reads TGCAGCGTTGGACACTACACAGATACGCAGTATTTT. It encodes CSVGHYTDTQYF.

CDR3: CASSVAWGREQYF. In DNA, the CDR3 is TGTGCCAGCAGCGTAGCTTGGGGGCGCGAGCAGTACTTC. The V and J genes are TRBV9 and TRBJ2-7, with a weak D call TRBD1 (6 bases). CDR1 is SGDLS and CDR2 is YYNGEE in the germline V gene. V lost 0 bases, J lost 6 bases, and 10 bases lay in between. The CDR3 has 13 amino acids.

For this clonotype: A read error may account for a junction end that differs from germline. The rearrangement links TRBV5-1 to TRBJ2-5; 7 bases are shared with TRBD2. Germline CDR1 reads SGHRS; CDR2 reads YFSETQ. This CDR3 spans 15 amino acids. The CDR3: CASSFGASGQESQYF. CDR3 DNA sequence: TGCGCCAGCAGCTTCGGGGCTAGCGGACAAGAGTCCCAGTACTTC. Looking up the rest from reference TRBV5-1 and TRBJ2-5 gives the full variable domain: KAGVTQTPRYLIKTRGQQVTLSCSPISGHRSVSWYQQTPGQGLQFLFEYFSETQRNKGNFPGRFSGRQFSNSRSEMNVSTLELGDSALYLCASSFGASGQESQYFGPGTRLLVL.

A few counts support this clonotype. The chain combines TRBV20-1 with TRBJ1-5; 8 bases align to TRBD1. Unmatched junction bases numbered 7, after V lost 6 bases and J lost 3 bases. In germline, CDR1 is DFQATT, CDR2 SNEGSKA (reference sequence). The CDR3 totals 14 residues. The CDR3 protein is CSAQTGGVNQPQHF. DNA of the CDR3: TGCAGTGCACAAACAGGGGGGGTCAATCAGCCCCAGCATTTT.

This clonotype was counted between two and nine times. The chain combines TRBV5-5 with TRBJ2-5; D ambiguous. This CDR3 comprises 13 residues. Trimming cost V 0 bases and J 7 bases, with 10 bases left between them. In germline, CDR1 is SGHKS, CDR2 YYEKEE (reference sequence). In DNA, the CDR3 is TGTGCCAGCAGCTTGGATGCTTGGGGGACCCAGTACTTC. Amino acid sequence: CASSLDAWGTQYF.

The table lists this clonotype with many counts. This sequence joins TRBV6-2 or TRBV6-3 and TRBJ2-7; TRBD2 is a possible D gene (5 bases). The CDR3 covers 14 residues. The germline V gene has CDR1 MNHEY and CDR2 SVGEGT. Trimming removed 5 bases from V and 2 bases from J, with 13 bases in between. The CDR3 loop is CASSPTAGTYEQYF. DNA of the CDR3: TGTGCCAGCAGTCCGACCGCCGGGACCTACGAGCAGTACTTC.

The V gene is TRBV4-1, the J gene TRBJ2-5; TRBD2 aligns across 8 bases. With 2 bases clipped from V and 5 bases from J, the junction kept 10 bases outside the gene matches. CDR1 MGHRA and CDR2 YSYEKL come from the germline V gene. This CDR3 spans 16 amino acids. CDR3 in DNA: TGCGCCAGCAGCCAACATCCCAGACTAGCGACGGAGACCCAGTACTTC. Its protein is CASSQHPRLATETQYF.

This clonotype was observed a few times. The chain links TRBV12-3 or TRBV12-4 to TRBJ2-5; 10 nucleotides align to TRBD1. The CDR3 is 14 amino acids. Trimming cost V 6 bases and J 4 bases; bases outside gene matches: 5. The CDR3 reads CASRGRDRGETQYF. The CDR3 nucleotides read TGTGCCAGCAGAGGCCGGGACAGGGGAGAGACCCAGTACTTC.

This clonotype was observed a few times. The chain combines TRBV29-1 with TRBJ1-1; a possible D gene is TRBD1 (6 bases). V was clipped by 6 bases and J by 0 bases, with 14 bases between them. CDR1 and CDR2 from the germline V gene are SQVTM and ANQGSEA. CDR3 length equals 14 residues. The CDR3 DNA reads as TGCAGCGTGAACGCAGGGGTTATGAACACTGAAGCTTTCTTT. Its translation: CSVNAGVMNTEAFF.

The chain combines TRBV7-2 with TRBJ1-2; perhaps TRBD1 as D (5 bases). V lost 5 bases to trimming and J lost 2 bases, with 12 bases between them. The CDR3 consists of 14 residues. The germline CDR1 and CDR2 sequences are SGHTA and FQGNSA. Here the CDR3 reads CASSPRQFNYGYTF. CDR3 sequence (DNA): TGTGCCAGCAGCCCCCGACAGTTCAACTATGGCTACACCTTC.